The 12 T cell receptor beta chains presented below share a single source sample, sequenced in a study of T-cell reconstitution after alpha-beta-depleted transplantation in children. The library targeted TCRbeta and was prepared with unique molecular identifiers. TCRdb re-derived calls from the PCR reads in MiXCR, one entry per CDR3 protein. The sample lists about 240,000 distinct CDR3 sequences, roughly a quarter occurring once. The sequenced sample was PBMCs, obtained before TCRalphabeta/CD19-depleted stem cell transplant. The receptors come from a girl aged 2 to 10 with Fanconi anemia, due to receive a stem cell transplant.

This clonotype showed up many times. The chain is built from TRBV29-1 and TRBJ2-1; D is possibly TRBD1 (6 bases). The CDR3 runs to 15 residues. CDR1 and CDR2 (germline): SQVTM, ANQGSEA. V was pared by 4 bases and J by 2 bases, with 15 bases between. This CDR3 reads CSVGRGWTAYNEQFF. CDR3 nucleotides: TGCAGCGTTGGCAGGGGCTGGACTGCCTACAATGAGCAGTTCTTC.

The gene calls are TRBV20-1 and TRBJ1-1; 8 nucleotides match TRBD1. CDR1 is DFQATT and CDR2 is SNEGSKA in the germline V gene (reference sequence). The CDR3 is 14 amino acids. Losses at the gene ends were 0 bases for V and 4 bases for J; bases not matched to a gene: 4. CDR3 in DNA: TGCAGTGCTAGAGATCAGGGGGCAGGCACTGAAGCTTTCTTT. This encodes CSARDQGAGTEAFF.

The chain is built from TRBV28 and TRBJ1-2, with 7 bases identical to TRBD1. The CDR3 spans 16 residues. Germline CDR1 reads MDHEN; CDR2 reads SYDVKM. The V segment lost 3 bases and the J segment 3 bases; nucleotides outside the gene matches: 10. The CDR3: CASSFLNRGGYYGYTF. In DNA, the CDR3 is TGTGCCAGCAGTTTCCTCAATCGAGGGGGCTACTATGGCTACACCTTC.

This clonotype was counted many times. The gene calls are TRBV29-1 and TRBJ2-1, with D perhaps TRBD2 (6 bases). V was clipped by 7 bases and J by 7 bases, with 23 bases between them. Per germline, CDR1 SQVTM and CDR2 ANQGSEA. This CDR3 is built from 15 residues. The chain's CDR3 is CSAPRVEGIGNEQFF. For the CDR3, the DNA is TGCAGCGCTCCGAGGGTGGAGGGAATAGGAAATGAGCAGTTCTTC.

There are many counts of this clonotype. This CDR3 reads CSARDGWEGGLETQYF. The CDR3 DNA reads as TGCAGTGCTAGAGATGGATGGGAGGGAGGGTTAGAGACCCAGTACTTC. The rearrangement uses TRBV20-1 and TRBJ2-5, with 7 bases matching TRBD2. The CDR3 spans 16 residues. V lost 0 bases and J lost 4; bases outside the gene matches: 11. Germline V lookup: CDR1 DFQATT, CDR2 SNEGSKA (reference sequence).

This clonotype has a handful of counts. V and J are TRBV29-1 and TRBJ1-2; 8 nucleotides match TRBD1. The CDR3 has 13 amino acids. The trim removed 5 bases at V and 4 bases at J, leaving 6 bases unmatched. From germline, CDR1 is SQVTM and CDR2 ANQGSEA. Here the CDR3 DNA reads TGCAGCGTTTCAGGGGGCGAGAGCTATGGCTACACCTTC. Its translation is CSVSGGESYGYTF.

This clonotype was recorded at least ten times. The gene calls are TRBV7-9 and TRBJ2-1; 10 bases align to TRBD2. The CDR3 is made up of 15 amino acids. Germline CDR1 reads SEHNR; CDR2 reads FQNEAQ (reference sequence). V trimming: 6 bases; J trimming: 5 bases; junction bases outside the gene matches: 7. The CDR3 here is CASRGAGGRNNEQFF. Written as DNA, the CDR3 is TGTGCCAGCAGGGGAGCGGGGGGGCGTAACAATGAGCAGTTCTTC.

The chain is built from TRBV28 and TRBJ2-7, with D perhaps matching TRBD1 (5 bases). V was cut by 6 bases and J by 2 bases, with 20 bases left in between. Germline lookup yields CDR1 MDHEN and CDR2 SYDVKM. This CDR3 contains 16 residues. The CDR3 loop reads CASRPQTREGAYEQYF. The CDR3 nucleotides are TGTGCCAGCAGGCCCCAAACCAGGGAAGGGGCCTACGAGCAGTACTTC.

This clonotype was seen repeatedly, ten times or more. The chain is built from TRBV10-3 and TRBJ2-7, with D unclear. This CDR3 spans 14 amino acids. Trimming cost V 1 base and J 4 bases, with 11 bases left between them. Germline V lookup: CDR1 ENHRY, CDR2 SYGVKD. CDR3 sequence: CAISEFTGEYEQYF. In nucleotides, the CDR3 is TGTGCCATCAGTGAGTTCACGGGCGAATACGAGCAGTACTTC.

The chain carries TRBV28 and TRBJ2-7; no definite D call. V was cut by 3 bases and J by 3 bases, with 15 bases left in between. The CDR3 has 15 residues. Germline CDR1 is MDHEN and CDR2 is SYDVKM. The CDR3 nucleotides are TGTGCCAGCAGTTTGCGTCCTGGAGAAGGCTACGAGCAGTACTTC. Protein product: CASSLRPGEGYEQYF.

The gene calls are TRBV20-1 and TRBJ2-7; 14 positions agree with TRBD2. Germline V gene data show CDR1 as DFQATT and CDR2 as SNEGSKA (reference sequence). This CDR3 has 18 amino acids. V dropped 3 bases and J dropped 3; count of bases not matched to a gene: 13. The CDR3: CSASLPGLAGVRGYEQYF. In DNA form, the CDR3 reads TGCAGTGCTAGCTTACCGGGACTAGCGGGAGTTAGAGGCTACGAGCAGTACTTC.

This clonotype was seen ten or more times. The V call is TRBV14, the J call TRBJ2-1; 10 bases align to TRBD2. CDR3 size: 18 residues. The V gene end was trimmed by 7 bases and the J gene end by 0 bases; junction bases not matched to a gene: 12. Germline V gene lookup returns CDR1 SGHDN and CDR2 FVKESK. The CDR3 is CASKRTSGTKFSYNEQFF. The CDR3 DNA follows: TGTGCCAGCAAGCGGACTAGCGGAACTAAATTCTCCTACAATGAGCAGTTCTTC.